A selection of T cell receptor beta chains follows, all from one sample in a study of type 1 regulatory T cells. TCRdb passed the reads through MiXCR, listing each CDR3 protein once. The sample shows about 69,000 distinct CDR3 sequences, 20% of them seen only once. Their antigens remain unidentified. The material sequenced was cultured type 1 regulatory T (Tr1) cells, either the whole culture or a sorted fraction (not recorded which). The source is a human donor in good health. Both conserved end residues are part of each CDR3. D genes are given only for firm matches. A clone size is listed for some rows: how often the clone was seen (once, few, many), or a class if it is expanded.

>NA|TRBJ2-1|NA|TRBV20-1
TGCAGTGCCACTGCCCACGGGAGTTTCACCTACAATGAGCAGTTCTTC
CSATAHGSFTYNEQFF
>NA|TRBJ2-1|NA|TRBV20-1
TGCAGTGCTAGAGATAGGGGGAATGAGCAGTTCTTC
CSARDRGNEQFF
>few|TRBJ2-7|NA|TRBV28
TGTGCCAGCAGTTTAAGCGGGCCCGAGCAGTACTTC
CASSLSGPEQYF
>many|TRBJ2-1|NA|TRBV24-1
TGTGCCACCAGTGAACAAACTGAGCAGTTCTTC
CATSEQTEQFF
>NA|TRBJ2-7|NA|TRBV4-2
TGTGCCAGCAGCCAAGGGATCCAAACAACCTACGAGCAGTACTTC
CASSQGIQTTYEQYF
>NA|TRBJ2-2|NA|TRBV7-3
TGTGCCAGCAGCTTAGTAGGAGCGGGGCTGTTTTTT
CASSLVGAGLFF
>NA|TRBJ2-6|NA|TRBV4-2
TGTGCCAGCAGCCAAGTGGGTTCTGGGGCCAACGTCCTGACTTTC
CASSQVGSGANVLTF
>NA|TRBJ2-5|NA|TRBV6-2/TRBV6-3
TGTGCCAGCAGTTATGTGGAAGAGACCCAGTACTTC
CASSYVEETQYF
>NA|TRBJ2-3|NA|TRBV3-1
TGTGCCAGCAGCCCTAGGGGGGGCACAGATACGCAGTATTTT
CASSPRGGTDTQYF
>NA|TRBJ2-3|TRBD2|TRBV20-1
TGCAGTGCCCAACTAGCGGGAGTTTCAGATACGCAGTATTTT
CSAQLAGVSDTQYF
>NA|TRBJ2-7|TRBD1|TRBV27
TGTGCCAGCAGTTTATACAGGGGGCAAAACGAGCAGTACTTC
CASSLYRGQNEQYF